This TCR beta chain originates from a study of blood T cell repertoires in COVID-19. Study summary: The cDNA or gDNA used as material had been derived from T cells, B-cell-depleted T cells, or PBMCs.

The CDR3 sequence is 15 residues long. Deletions cut 6 bases from V and 7 bases from J, with 19 bases between. Germline lookup yields CDR1 SNHLY and CDR2 FYNNEI. In the study's own analysis: Estimated nucleated cell counts came from reference gene primer amplification. Only in-frame clones appear in the TCRdb table, and some are missing; sequencing was by immunoSEQ multiplex PCR. Clonal size and the V and J genes are those of that table, whereas D and trimming came from the DNA. The repertoire holds about 120,000 clones, with roughly 88% as singletons. Sequencing input: peripheral blood. This receptor was identified in a woman aged 45-65 years with active or convalescent COVID-19. This rearrangement joins TRBV2 to TRBJ2-1; a possible D gene is TRBD1 (5 bases). CDR3 residues: CASSGSPYAGNEQFF. The CDR3 coding sequence is TGTGCCAGCAGCGGATCTCCCTACGCAGGGAATGAGCAGTTCTTC. Full variable domain (rest looked up from reference TRBV2 and TRBJ2-1): EPEVTQTPSHQVTQMGQEVILRCVPISNHLYFYWYRQILGQKVEFLVSFYNNEISEKSEIFDDQFSVERPDGSNFTLKIRSTKLEDSAMYFCASSGSPYAGNEQFFGPGTRLTVL.